The 25 T cell receptor beta chains presented below share a single source sample, sequenced in a study of CD8 T cells in ankylosing spondylitis. One entry per CDR3 protein, called by TCRdb with MiXCR from the 5' RACE reads. The table has 130,000 or so distinct CDR3 sequences, 7% seen once. Material for sequencing was blood, either unsorted or a sorted T cell fraction (not recorded which). The receptors were gathered from a male donor with ankylosing spondylitis or in good health (not recorded which).

Ten or more counts support this clonotype. The chain is built from TRBV12-3 or TRBV12-4 and TRBJ2-7; 7 nucleotides match TRBD2. CDR3 length: 14 residues. V lost 6 bases to trimming and J lost 3 bases; unmatched junction nucleotides: 8. CDR3 nucleotide sequence: TGTGCCAGCAGCCGTGTGGGCGGGAGCTACGAGCAGTACTTC. It encodes CASSRVGGSYEQYF.

About this clonotype itself: With a much larger clone just one base away, this may be a read error. The chain carries TRBV20-1 and TRBJ2-7; D unclear. The CDR3 sequence is 12 residues long. The germline V gene encodes CDR1 DFQATT and CDR2 SNEGSKA (reference sequence). The V and J ends lost 0 bases and 7 bases respectively, with 10 bases between them. In nucleotides, the CDR3 is TGCAGTGCTAGAGATGCCAGGCCGGAGCAGTACTTC. This gives the protein CSARDARPEQYF.

This clonotype has a count of ten or more. The chain combines TRBV5-1 with TRBJ2-1, with a possible D match to TRBD1 (6 bases). V was pared by 3 bases and J by 5 bases, with 9 bases between. CDR1 is SGHRS and CDR2 is YFSETQ in the germline V gene. This CDR3 spans 13 amino acids. In nucleotides, the CDR3 is TGCGCCAGCAGCTCAACAGGGAACAATGAGCAGTTCTTC. Its translation is CASSSTGNNEQFF.

This clonotype was picked up many times. The chain uses TRBV20-1 and TRBJ2-3, with a possible D match to TRBD2 (6 bases). The CDR3 is made up of 14 amino acids. The germline V gene encodes CDR1 DFQATT and CDR2 SNEGSKA (reference sequence). V lost 1 base, J lost 3 bases, and 11 bases lay in between. The chain's CDR3 is CSARGVADTDTQYF. The DNA of the CDR3 is TGCAGTGCTAGAGGGGTAGCGGATACAGATACGCAGTATTTT.

This clonotype was counted ten times or more. The genes are TRBV7-8 and TRBJ1-4; tentatively, D is TRBD1 (5 bases). CDR3 length equals 15 residues. Trimming took off 1 base at V and 7 bases at J, with 13 bases between the two ends. Germline V gene sequence: CDR1 SGHVS, CDR2 FQNEAQ. This CDR3 reads CASSLVSGLGEKLFF. CDR3 nucleotides: TGTGCCAGCAGCTTAGTATCGGGGCTTGGTGAAAAACTGTTTTTT.

This clonotype was seen repeatedly, ten times or more. The chain is built from TRBV28 and TRBJ1-1; 10 nucleotides align to TRBD1. J gave up 5 bases and V 3 bases, and 6 bases lay outside the gene matches. The germline V gene has CDR1 MDHEN and CDR2 SYDVKM. There are 15 residues in the CDR3. DNA of the CDR3: TGTGCCAGCAGTTTCTTAGGGACAGGGGTTACTGAAGCTTTCTTT. Translation: CASSFLGTGVTEAFF.

This clonotype was counted many times. V gene TRBV11-2 combines with J gene TRBJ2-5; 7 nucleotides line up with TRBD2. The CDR3 length is 12 residues. Per germline, CDR1 SGHAT and CDR2 FQNNGV. V shed 3 bases, J shed 9 bases, and the junction held 4 bases outside the gene matches. CDR3 nucleotide sequence: TGTGCCAGCAGCTTTGAGAGCGGGGCCCAGTACTTC. Protein: CASSFESGAQYF.

The rearrangement links TRBV30 to TRBJ1-1, with D maybe TRBD1 (6 bases). Trimming took 4 bases from V and 1 from J, leaving 13 bases between them. The CDR3 loop spans 14 amino acids. Per the germline V gene, CDR1 is GTSNPN and CDR2 is SVGIG (reference sequence). CDR3 in DNA: TGTGCCTGGAAGGAAGGGGGGAGGAACACTGAAGCTTTCTTT. This gives the protein CAWKEGGRNTEAFF.

This CDR3 is CASSLGTVHGYTF. The DNA of the CDR3 is TGTGCCAGCAGCTTAGGGACGGTTCATGGCTACACCTTC. The chain is built from TRBV7-9 and TRBJ1-2; no definite D call. This CDR3 has 13 residues. Germline assignment: CDR1 SEHNR and CDR2 FQNEAQ (reference sequence). The V and J ends lost 1 base and 6 bases respectively, with 9 bases between them. The full variable domain, in which reference TRBV7-9 and TRBJ1-2 provide the parts outside the CDR3, is DTGVSQNPRHKITKRGQNVTFRCDPISEHNRLYWYRQTLGQGPEFLTYFQNEAQLEKSRLLSDRFSAERPKGSFSTLEIQRTEQGDSAMYLCASSLGTVHGYTFGSGTRLTVV.

This clonotype occurred many times. This chain's CDR3 is CASSQDRLPGEQYF. CDR3 sequence (DNA): TGCGCCAGCAGCCAAGATCGGCTTCCGGGCGAGCAGTACTTC. V gene TRBV4-3 combines with J gene TRBJ2-7; no clear D gene. V gave up 0 bases and J gave up 6 bases, with 12 bases separating them. The CDR3 runs 14 residues. Germline loops: CDR1 LGHNA, CDR2 YSLEER.

The rearrangement uses TRBV5-1 and TRBJ2-7; TRBD2 might be the D (6 bases). CDR1 SGHRS and CDR2 YFSETQ come from the germline V gene. This CDR3 has 16 residues. V was cut by 2 bases and J by 0 bases, with 15 bases left in between. The CDR3 coding sequence is TGCGCCAGCAGCTTTAATCTCGGGGAGGCCTCCTACGAGCAGTACTTC. Its protein is CASSFNLGEASYEQYF.

This clonotype was detected many times. The J gene is TRBJ2-5, the V gene TRBV28; 10 bases map to TRBD2. There are 15 residues in the CDR3. From germline, CDR1 is MDHEN and CDR2 SYDVKM. V shed 7 bases, J shed 4 bases, and the junction held 9 bases outside the gene matches. This CDR3 is CASTTGLAGVETQYF. CDR3 in DNA: TGTGCCAGCACTACGGGTCTAGCGGGAGTAGAGACCCAGTACTTC. The complete variable domain, with remaining parts taken from reference TRBV28 and TRBJ2-5, reads DVKVTQSSRYLVKRTGEKVFLECVQDMDHENMFWYRQDPGLGLRLIYFSYDVKMKEKGDIPEGYSVSREKKERFSLILESASTNQTSMYLCASTTGLAGVETQYFGPGTRLLVL.

The sample holds many counts of this clonotype. The chain carries TRBV5-1 and TRBJ1-1, with 7 bases identical to TRBD1. V dropped 0 bases and J dropped 5; count of bases not matched to a gene: 7. The germline V gene has CDR1 SGHRS and CDR2 YFSETQ. CDR3 length: 15 residues. The CDR3 reads CASSLGEGAGTEAFF. The CDR3 DNA reads as TGCGCCAGCAGCTTGGGGGAGGGGGCAGGGACTGAAGCTTTCTTT.

This clonotype was observed many times. The CDR3 region is CSLGQGAGETQYF. CDR3 coding DNA: TGCAGCCTAGGACAGGGGGCAGGGGAGACCCAGTACTTC. This chain uses TRBV29-1 with TRBJ2-5; TRBD1 aligns across 11 bases. CDR3 length: 13 residues. Trimming at V came to 8 bases and at J to 5 bases, leaving 7 bases not matched to a gene. The germline V gene encodes CDR1 SQVTM and CDR2 ANQGSEA.

The DNA of the CDR3 is TGTGCCATCAAAGGAGCGGGGGACAATCAGCCCCAGCATTTT. Amino acids: CAIKGAGDNQPQHF. The genes are TRBV10-3 and TRBJ1-5, with D possibly TRBD1 on 5 matching bases. The CDR3 runs to 14 residues. Germline CDR1 is ENHRY and CDR2 is SYGVKD. V shed 7 bases and J shed 3 bases, with 13 bases lying between them.

This clonotype was detected ten times or more. The chain uses TRBV20-1 and TRBJ1-1; weak D call: TRBD1 (6 bases). The CDR3 totals 13 residues. V lost 3 bases, J lost 4 bases, and 12 bases lay in between. Germline assignment: CDR1 DFQATT and CDR2 SNEGSKA (reference sequence). The CDR3: CSASTFRGTEAFF. DNA of the CDR3: TGCAGTGCTAGCACCTTCAGGGGCACTGAAGCTTTCTTT.

This clonotype was observed many times. The rearrangement joins TRBV7-9 to TRBJ2-3; no definite D call. This CDR3 has 16 amino acids. Germline V gene data show CDR1 as SEHNR and CDR2 as FQNEAQ (reference sequence). V was cut by 5 bases and J by 2 bases, with 17 bases left in between. The CDR3 loop reads CASSDTTLTLTDTQYF. The CDR3 nucleotides read TGTGCCAGCAGCGATACGACTTTGACCCTCACAGATACGCAGTATTTT.

In its sample, this clonotype was seen many times. The chain employs TRBV10-3 and TRBJ2-1; 9 bases map to TRBD1. The V segment lost 6 bases and the J segment 4 bases; nucleotides outside the gene matches: 7. Per germline, CDR1 ENHRY and CDR2 SYGVKD. This CDR3 has 15 amino acids. The CDR3 nucleotides are TGTGCCATCAGCCAGACAGGGGGGATGTACAATGAGCAGTTCTTC. Residues: CAISQTGGMYNEQFF.

This clonotype was observed many times. The chain uses TRBV6-5 and TRBJ1-2, with D perhaps matching TRBD1 (5 bases). V lost 2 bases and J lost 4, with 20 bases in between. Germline CDR1 and CDR2: MNHEY and SVGAGI. The CDR3 is 17 residues long. CDR3 DNA sequence: TGTGCCAGCAGTTACACCCAGCGTGGGGGAAGTGGCTATGGCTACACCTTC. This gives the protein CASSYTQRGGSGYGYTF.

This clonotype occurred many times. The V call is TRBV20-1, the J call TRBJ1-2; 7 bases agree with TRBD1. There are 14 residues in the CDR3. Germline lookup yields CDR1 DFQATT and CDR2 SNEGSKA (reference sequence). The ends lost 1 base at V and 1 base at J; junction bases unmatched: 3. The CDR3 DNA sequence: TGCAGTGCTAGAGCCGGGACAGTTAACTATGGCTACACCTTC. Its protein is CSARAGTVNYGYTF.

This clonotype has ten or more counts. The chain links TRBV7-3 to TRBJ2-1, with D hard to call. V was trimmed by 5 bases and J by 4 bases, leaving 12 bases between them. This CDR3 has 14 amino acids. Germline lookup yields CDR1 SGHTA and CDR2 FQGTGA. The CDR3 DNA sequence: TGTGCCAGCAGCCCCCGGCCAGCGTACAATGAGCAGTTCTTC. It translates to CASSPRPAYNEQFF.

This clonotype has a count of ten or more. In DNA, the CDR3 is TGTGCCAGCAGTCTGACAGTTCCAGCTTTCTTT. Protein: CASSLTVPAFF. The J gene is TRBJ1-1, the V gene TRBV7-2, with D tentatively TRBD1 (5 bases). The CDR3 covers 11 residues. V lost 6 bases, J lost 10 bases, and 12 bases lay in between. Per germline, CDR1 SGHTA and CDR2 FQGNSA.

This clonotype was observed many times. This chain connects TRBV29-1 to TRBJ2-3; no definite D call. The CDR3 is made up of 17 amino acids. With 0 bases removed from V and 2 bases from J, the gap between germline ends came to 18 bases. Per germline, CDR1 SQVTM and CDR2 ANQGSEA. The CDR3 reads CSVEDLLRAKITDTQYF. The CDR3 DNA follows: TGCAGCGTTGAAGATCTCTTAAGGGCCAAAATCACAGATACGCAGTATTTT.

This clonotype was counted many times. This chain joins TRBV29-1 and TRBJ1-1, with 11 bases fitting TRBD1. The CDR3 has 13 amino acids. Germline CDR1 and CDR2: SQVTM and ANQGSEA. V lost 5 bases and J lost 7; bases outside the gene matches: 6. DNA for the CDR3: TGCAGCGTTCCTGGGACAGGGGGTTTTGAAGCTTTCTTT. Amino acids: CSVPGTGGFEAFF.

This clonotype has just a few counts. V gene TRBV12-3 or TRBV12-4 combines with J gene TRBJ2-1; TRBD1 is a possible D gene (6 bases). CDR3 size: 12 residues. The ends were cut back, 9 bases at V and 7 bases at J, with 13 bases in the middle. CDR3 loop: CASESQGNEQFF. CDR3 nucleotide sequence: TGTGCCAGTGAATCACAGGGAAATGAGCAGTTCTTC.